Each of the 13 T cell receptor beta chains below was sequenced from the same sample in a study of identical twins. Via MiXCR, TCRdb re-called the 5' RACE reads, giving one row per CDR3 protein. Of about 720,000 distinct CDR3 sequences detected, about 20% appear once; the ten largest clones hold around 13%. The sample was also linked to a second study, of T cells expressing NK-cell markers.

The sequenced sample was PBMCs. Every receptor here comes from a woman younger than 30 in good health.

A single count supports this clonotype. The chain is built from TRBV6-6 and TRBJ2-7; D is uncertain. Germline-derived CDR1 and CDR2 are MNHNY and SVGAGI (reference sequence). Trimming left V 2 bases short and J 5 bases short, with 7 bases between. This CDR3 is built from 12 residues. The CDR3 sequence: CASSYTDDEQYF. The CDR3 DNA sequence: TGTGCCAGCAGTTACACCGACGACGAGCAGTACTTC.

Only a few counts were recorded for this clonotype. The V call is TRBV20-1, the J call TRBJ2-3, with D perhaps matching TRBD2 (6 bases). This CDR3 region has 14 residues. V lost 3 bases and J lost 5, with 15 bases in between. Germline assignment: CDR1 DFQATT and CDR2 SNEGSKA (reference sequence). This CDR3 reads CSASGGEVLDTQYF. DNA of the CDR3: TGCAGTGCTAGCGGAGGGGAAGTTTTAGATACGCAGTATTTT.

The chain employs TRBV12-3 or TRBV12-4 and TRBJ2-7; TRBD1 matches at 8 bases. Trimming at V came to 4 bases and at J to 3 bases, leaving 8 bases not matched to a gene. The CDR3 contains 15 residues. DNA of the CDR3: TGTGCCAGCAGTTCCGCCGGGACAGGCGACTACGAGCAGTACTTC. Amino acid sequence: CASSSAGTGDYEQYF.

This chain connects TRBV29-1 to TRBJ2-3; perhaps TRBD2 as D (6 bases). The V end lost 3 bases, the J end lost 1 base, and 11 bases lay between the germline ends. The CDR3 runs to 14 residues. CDR1 and CDR2 (germline): SQVTM, ANQGSEA. CDR3 amino acids: CSVERGGGTDTQYF. CDR3 sequence (DNA): TGCAGCGTTGAGAGGGGCGGGGGCACAGATACGCAGTATTTT.

This clonotype occurred many times. DNA for the CDR3: TGTGCCAGCAGCGGGACTAGCGGGAGCTACAATGAGCAGTTCTTC. Encoded protein: CASSGTSGSYNEQFF. The genes are TRBV7-6 and TRBJ2-1; 14 bases line up with TRBD2. The V gene's germline CDR1 is SGHVS and CDR2 FNYEAQ. This CDR3 is built from 15 residues. V trimming: 5 bases; J trimming: 3 bases; junction bases outside the gene matches: 0.

There are many counts of this clonotype. This chain connects TRBV5-1 to TRBJ1-6; 8 positions agree with TRBD1. Germline V gene data show CDR1 as SGHRS and CDR2 as YFSETQ. V gave up 0 bases and J gave up 6 bases; unmatched junction bases: 11. The CDR3 has 18 residues. This chain's CDR3 is CASSLGRTGSDGNSPLHF. The CDR3 DNA sequence: TGCGCCAGCAGCTTGGGCCGGACAGGGTCGGATGGTAATTCACCCCTCCACTTT. Using reference TRBV5-1 and TRBJ1-6 for the parts outside the CDR3, the full variable domain is KAGVTQTPRYLIKTRGQQVTLSCSPISGHRSVSWYQQTPGQGLQFLFEYFSETQRNKGNFPGRFSGRQFSNSRSEMNVSTLELGDSALYLCASSLGRTGSDGNSPLHFGNGTRLTVT.

The V call is TRBV7-6, the J call TRBJ2-5; 9 bases fit TRBD1. V dropped 2 bases and J dropped 5; count of bases not matched to a gene: 3. This CDR3 is 14 amino acids long. The germline V gene has CDR1 SGHVS and CDR2 FNYEAQ. Written as DNA, the CDR3 is TGTGCCAGCAGCTTATACGACAGGGGGGAGACCCAGTACTTC. Translated: CASSLYDRGETQYF.

CDR3 protein: CASSLWGQGNTIYF. CDR3 nucleotide sequence: TGTGCCAGCTCCCTCTGGGGACAGGGAAACACCATATATTTT. The rearrangement links TRBV6-1 to TRBJ1-3; 7 bases are shared with TRBD1. The V segment lost 8 bases and the J segment 4 bases; nucleotides outside the gene matches: 8. There are 14 residues in the CDR3. CDR1 is MNHNS and CDR2 is SASEGT in the germline V gene.

This clonotype was counted ten times or more. V and J are TRBV20-1 and TRBJ2-7; D may match TRBD1 or TRBD2 (5 bases each). Germline CDR1 DFQATT, CDR2 SNEGSKA (reference sequence). With 1 base removed from V and 6 bases from J, the gap between germline ends came to 16 bases. The CDR3 spans 14 residues. The CDR3 bases are TGCAGTGCTAGAGGGGGGTCCAGCGACCGCGAGCAGTACTTC. Its protein product is CSARGGSSDREQYF.

CDR3 sequence (DNA): TGTGCCACCAGTCTCCGCTCCTACGAGCAGTACTTC. Translation gives CATSLRSYEQYF. The V call is TRBV15, the J call TRBJ2-7; D is undetermined. This CDR3 spans 12 amino acids. Trimming removed 6 bases at V and 0 bases at J, with 6 bases between. The germline V gene has CDR1 LNHNV and CDR2 YYDKDF (reference sequence).

There are a few counts of this clonotype. The chain combines TRBV20-1 with TRBJ1-5, with 9 bases matching TRBD1. The CDR3 is 16 amino acids. V lost 3 bases to trimming and J lost 7 bases; unmatched junction nucleotides: 13. Germline CDR1 DFQATT, CDR2 SNEGSKA (reference sequence). The CDR3 nucleotides are TGCAGTGCTAGTTCCGGGACAGGGAAGGTTGGGCAGCCCCAGCATTTT. Translation gives CSASSGTGKVGQPQHF.

This clonotype was detected a few times. This chain links TRBV5-1 with TRBJ1-4, with 12 bases fitting TRBD1. Trimming cost V 4 bases and J 7 bases; bases outside gene matches: 8. This CDR3 region has 16 residues. In germline, CDR1 is SGHRS, CDR2 YFSETQ. This chain's CDR3 is CASSPGQGAVIEKLFF. The CDR3 DNA reads as TGCGCCAGCAGCCCGGGACAGGGGGCCGTTATTGAAAAACTGTTTTTT.

J is TRBJ2-5 and V is TRBV5-1; D may be TRBD1 (6 bases). Between the trimmed V and J ends, which lost 5 bases and 1 base, there was a span of 12 bases. Germline assignment: CDR1 SGHRS and CDR2 YFSETQ. The CDR3 length is 14 residues. CDR3 in amino acids: CASRLGHSQETQYF. The CDR3 DNA follows: TGCGCCAGCAGACTGGGACATTCCCAAGAGACCCAGTACTTC.